This T cell receptor (beta chain) was captured in a study of beta chain features in type 1 diabetes. As for the study in general: Across the samples, some 99 million sorted cells were examined in total.

Comment on this clone: The antigen remains unidentified.

Around 120 mL of blood, on average, came from one heparinised draw per donor. The isolated RNA, all of it, was reverse transcribed, so expressed TCRB transcripts were what got sequenced. The read count averaged approximately 4 million across naive, central memory and regulatory T cell samples. Generated by immunoSEQ multiplex PCR, the TCRdb table keeps only in-frame clones and is missing some. The sample contains 150,000 to 200,000 clones, about 9% of which appear only once. Trimming left V 0 bases short and J 7 bases short, with 10 bases between. Germline V CDR1 and CDR2: SGHNT, YENEEA. The CDR3 is 13 amino acids. Study-wide findings and caveats: In type 1 diabetes patients, VDJ junctions had fewer insertions; deletions at these junctions were more frequent. All four CD4+ subsets of Type 1 diabetes patients contained TCRB CDR3s that were moderately but significantly shorter.

Material: central memory CD4+ T cells from blood. The chain carries TRBV11-3 and TRBJ2-7; D is unclear. The source of this sequence is a woman younger than 45 with type 1 diabetes. In nucleotides, the CDR3 is TGTGCCAGCAGCTTAGATTCTCTAGTGGAGCAGTACTTC. It encodes CASSLDSLVEQYF. The full variable domain, in which reference TRBV11-3 and TRBJ2-7 provide the parts outside the CDR3, is EAGVVQSPRYKIIEKKQPVAFWCNPISGHNTLYWYLQNLGQGPELLIRYENEEAVDDSQLPKDRFSAERLKGVDSTLKIQPAELGDSAVYLCASSLDSLVEQYFGPGTRLTVT.